The present entry profiles one TCR beta chain with its context. No antigen is known for it. No per-base quality is available; no much larger clone lies one base away. These data come from a study of blood T cells in healthy people across ages (dated by TCRdb to 2015 to 2017). Turning to the overall study: Template switching captured roughly one uniquely barcoded TCR beta cDNA molecule per two T cells in model experiments. Using deep sequencing normalized with unique cDNA molecular identifiers, the study measured how TCR beta repertoire diversity changes with age. The donors were split into four age groups: young (average around 15 years), middle-aged (about 40), aged (over 55) and long-lived (approximately 80). Donors of different ages were randomly distributed across sequencing lanes to avoid experimental bias. Two additional independent replicas of 1 million unique cDNA reads from the same blood draw were analyzed for two donors (one aged 18 to 30 and one aged 80 or older).

The germline V end is reduced by 8 bases and the J end by 0 bases; junction bases left unmatched: 7. CDR1 and CDR2 were assigned from the germline V gene as MGHRA and YSYEKL. The CDR3 covers 14 residues, taking in both the cysteine and the phenylalanine. Only the CDR3 region is kept as DNA, spanning 42 bases read in frame from base 1. The research as a whole found: The percentage of naive T cells measured by flow cytometry correlated strongly with observed TCR beta diversity. Because the CMV infection status of the donors was unknown, age-related changes in expanded clonotypes may potentially have been confounded. Total diversity estimates from one million sequenced T cells were considered lower bounds and underestimates. Observed TCR beta diversity per million T cells fell roughly linearly with age, and a significant reduction was already apparent by age about 43. Bulk unsorted PBMC profiling prevented conclusive comparison of naive and antigen-experienced compartments. Compared with the aged group, the long-lived group had more naive CD4+ T cells, fewer expanded clones and increased TCR diversity, a pattern suggesting age selection.

Donors were roughly 40 systemically healthy Caucasian individuals from Russia aged 6 to 90 years. Each donor gave approximately 9.3 milliliters of peripheral blood, collected into EDTA-treated Vacutainer tubes. Ficoll-Paque density-gradient centrifugation was used to isolate PBMCs, with at least 6.5 million per sample. Trizol reagent was used to extract total RNA from the PBMCs, yielding at least 5.5 micrograms per sample. The percentages of naive CD45RAhigh/CD27high T cells were determined by flow cytometry on a PBMC aliquot from every donor. Preparation of the library involved 5' RACE. The data were produced on an Illumina HiSeq 2500. The second PCR ran for about 7 to 11 cycles and used a J-beta primer mix along with a sample-barcoded 5' primer. Each TCR beta cDNA molecule received a unique molecular identifier from a template-switch 5' adaptor carrying 12 random nucleotides. Each sample yielded at least 2.5 million CDR3-containing paired-end reads. The Mint cDNA synthesis kit, primed by a TRBC-specific oligonucleotide, was used to synthesize first-strand cDNA from all RNA. Following uracil-DNA glycosylase treatment, a first 18-cycle PCR with universal primers M1SS and BC2_uni_R was performed on all cDNA. As for how the authors treated the data: Each sample was normalized by randomly selecting 1 million high-quality reads, each carrying a distinct molecular identifier. Instead of being binned into consensus sequences, reads with shared molecular identifiers were discarded. MiTCR, set to a Q25 quality threshold and the strictest error-elimination algorithm, was used for CDR3 identification, clonotype clustering and error correction. Lower-bound total TCR beta diversity was estimated with a nonparametric unseen species model using Euler transformation. Clones were called with MiXCR by TCRdb after fastp trimmed the public reads at Q25, and only in-frame beta chains were retained. A single entry per CDR3 protein holds the most common genes and DNA from its merged rows. The V and J calls shown here were made by TCRdb, not taken from the authors' results. The sample table lists roughly 800,000 distinct CDR3 sequences, about 55% of them with a count of one. About 42% of the sample is held by the ten biggest clonotypes.

This clonotype was obtained from a man aged 80 or over in good health. The chain is encoded by TRBV4-1 joined to TRBJ2-7, and TRBD1 aligns with 7 junction nucleotides. Sequenced sample: blood. Here the CDR3 is given as CASRDSLFSYEQYF. DNA sequence: TGCGCCAGCCGGGACAGCCTATTCTCCTACGAGCAGTACTTC.